The present T cell receptor beta chain was sequenced within a study of blood T cell repertoires in COVID-19. About the research overall: From T cells, B-cell-depleted T cells, or PBMCs came the material, which was cDNA or gDNA.

This CDR3 contains 15 residues. Deletions cut 10 bases from V and 6 bases from J, with 22 bases between. The germline V gene encodes CDR1 LNHDA and CDR2 SQIVND (reference sequence). Participant ages covered roughly 18 to 89 years across about 22 US areas. Which cohort a participant joined came from the clinical history participants gave. Data came from immunoSEQ multiplex PCR; TCRdb stores just in-frame clones and leaves some out. The sample contains under 400,000 clones, over 75% of which appear only once. The chain uses TRBV19 and TRBJ1-5; the D is unclear. This clonotype was obtained from a man aged 40-50 years in a cohort exposed to, infected with or recovered from COVID-19 (not recorded which). Input material: PBMCs or T cells enriched from blood (not recorded which). Here the CDR3 reads CATVPDSRWGQPQHF. DNA for the CDR3: TGTGCCACCGTTCCGGACTCCCGCTGGGGTCAGCCCCAGCATTTT.